This TCR beta chain came from a study of T cell clusters in autoimmune cytopenias. Approximately 36,000 genome equivalents of blood DNA were amplified for TRB. Germline loops: CDR1 LNHDA, CDR2 SQIVND (reference sequence). The CDR3 is made up of 16 amino acids. TRB was amplified by touch-down multiplex PCR, primer pools A and B combined. TCRdb reanalyzed the multiplex PCR reads and collapses them to one entry per CDR3 protein, without DNA. The repertoire table contains some 6,900 distinct CDR3 sequences. The same sample was also used in a study of T cell repertoires in aging, cancer and after chemotherapy.

Material: peripheral blood. The chain couples TRBV19 to TRBJ2-2; TCRdb selects TRBD2, and the lack of DNA leaves this call unchecked. The TCR was taken from a human donor in good health. The CDR3 spells CASRFLAGGNTGELFF.